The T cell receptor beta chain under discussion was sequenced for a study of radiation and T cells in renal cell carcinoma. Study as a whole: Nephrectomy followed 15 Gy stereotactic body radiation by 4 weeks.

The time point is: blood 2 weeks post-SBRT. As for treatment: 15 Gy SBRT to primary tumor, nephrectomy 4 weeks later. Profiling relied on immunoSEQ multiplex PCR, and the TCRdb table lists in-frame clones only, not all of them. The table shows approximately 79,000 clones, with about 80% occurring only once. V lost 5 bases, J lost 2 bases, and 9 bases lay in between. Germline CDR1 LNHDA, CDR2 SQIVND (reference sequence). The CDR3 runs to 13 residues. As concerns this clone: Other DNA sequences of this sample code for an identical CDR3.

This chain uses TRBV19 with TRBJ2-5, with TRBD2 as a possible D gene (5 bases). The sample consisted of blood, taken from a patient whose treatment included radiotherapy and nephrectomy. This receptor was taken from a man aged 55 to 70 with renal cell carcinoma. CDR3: CASSSSGQETQYF. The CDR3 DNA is TGTGCCAGTAGTTCCAGCGGACAAGAGACCCAGTACTTC. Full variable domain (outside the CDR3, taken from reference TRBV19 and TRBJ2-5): DGGITQSPKYLFRKEGQNVTLSCEQNLNHDAMYWYRQDPGQGLRLIYYSQIVNDFQKGDIAEGYSVSREKKESFPLTVTSAQKNPTAFYLCASSSSGQETQYFGPGTRLLVL.